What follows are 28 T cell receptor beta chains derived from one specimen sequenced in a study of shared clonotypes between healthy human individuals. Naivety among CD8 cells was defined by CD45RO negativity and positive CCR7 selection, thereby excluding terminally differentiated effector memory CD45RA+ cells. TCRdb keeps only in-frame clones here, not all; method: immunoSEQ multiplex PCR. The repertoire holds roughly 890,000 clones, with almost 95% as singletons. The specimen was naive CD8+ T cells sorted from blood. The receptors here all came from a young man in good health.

Here the CDR3 reads CAWTSGTGVKEQYF. As DNA, the CDR3 is TGTGCCTGGACCTCCGGGACAGGGGTTAAGGAGCAGTACTTC. The chain combines TRBV30 with TRBJ2-7, with TRBD1 identical over 10 bases. The V gene's germline CDR1 is GTSNPN and CDR2 SVGIG (reference sequence). The CDR3 is made up of 14 amino acids. J was trimmed by 7 bases and V by 4 bases; bases with no gene match: 10.

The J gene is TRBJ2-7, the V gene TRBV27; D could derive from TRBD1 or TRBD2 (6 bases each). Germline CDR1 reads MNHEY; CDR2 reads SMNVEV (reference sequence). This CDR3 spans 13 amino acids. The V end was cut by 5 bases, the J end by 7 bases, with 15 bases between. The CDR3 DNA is TGTGCCAGCAGTGCGGGACAACCCAGGGAGCAGTACTTC. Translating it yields CASSAGQPREQYF.

CDR3 nucleotide sequence: TGTGCCATCACAACTCCTTACGAGCAGTACTTC. This translates into CAITTPYEQYF. The genes are TRBV27 and TRBJ2-7; D not resolved. CDR3 length: 11 amino acids. CDR1 and CDR2 from the germline V gene are MNHEY and SMNVEV (reference sequence). V was pared by 10 bases and J by 4 bases, with 11 bases between.

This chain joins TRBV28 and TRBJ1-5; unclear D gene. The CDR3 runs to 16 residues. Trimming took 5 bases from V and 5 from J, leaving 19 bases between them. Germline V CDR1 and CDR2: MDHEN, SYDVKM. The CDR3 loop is CASSPPETDEDQPQHF. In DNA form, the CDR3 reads TGTGCCAGCAGTCCCCCGGAAACGGATGAGGATCAGCCCCAGCATTTT.

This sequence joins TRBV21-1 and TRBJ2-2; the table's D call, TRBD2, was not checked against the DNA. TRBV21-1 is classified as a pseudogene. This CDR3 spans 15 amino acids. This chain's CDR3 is CASSRRRRSGGELFF. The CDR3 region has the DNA TGTGCCAGCAGTCGCCGCCGTAGGTCCGGGGGGGAGCTGTTTTTT.

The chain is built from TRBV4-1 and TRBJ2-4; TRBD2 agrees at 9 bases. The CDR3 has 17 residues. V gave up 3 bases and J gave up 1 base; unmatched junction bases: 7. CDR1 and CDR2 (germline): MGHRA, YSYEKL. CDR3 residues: CASSQGAGGYAKNIQYF. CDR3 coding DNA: TGCGCCAGCAGCCAGGGAGCGGGAGGTTATGCCAAAAACATTCAGTACTTC.

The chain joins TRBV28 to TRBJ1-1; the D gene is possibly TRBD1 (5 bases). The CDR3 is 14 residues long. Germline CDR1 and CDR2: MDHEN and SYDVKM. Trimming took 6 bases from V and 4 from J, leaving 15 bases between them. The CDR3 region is CASRRRDLGTEAFF. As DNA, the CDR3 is TGTGCCAGCAGGCGCAGGGATTTGGGCACTGAAGCTTTCTTT.

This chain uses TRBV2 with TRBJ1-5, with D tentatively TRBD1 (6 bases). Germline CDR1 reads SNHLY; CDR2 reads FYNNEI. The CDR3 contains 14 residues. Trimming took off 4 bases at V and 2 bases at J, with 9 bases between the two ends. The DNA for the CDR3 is TGTGCCAGCAGTGTTGCAGGGGGCAATCAGCCCCAGCATTTT. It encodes CASSVAGGNQPQHF.

The CDR3 spells CASTSGQRYEQYF. CDR3 nucleotide sequence: TGTGCCAGCACCTCCGGGCAGCGCTACGAGCAGTACTTC. The rearrangement links TRBV11-2 to TRBJ2-7; D gene uncertain. The V gene lost 7 bases and the J gene lost 3 bases, with 13 bases spanning the gap. CDR1 SGHAT and CDR2 FQNNGV come from the germline V gene. The CDR3 has 13 residues.

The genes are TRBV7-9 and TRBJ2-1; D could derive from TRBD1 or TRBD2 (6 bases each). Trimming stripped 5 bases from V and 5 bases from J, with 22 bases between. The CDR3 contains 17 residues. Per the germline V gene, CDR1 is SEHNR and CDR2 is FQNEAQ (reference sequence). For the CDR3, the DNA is TGTGCCAGCAGCCAAGGGACACGACCGGGACTCCACAATGAGCAGTTCTTC. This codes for CASSQGTRPGLHNEQFF.

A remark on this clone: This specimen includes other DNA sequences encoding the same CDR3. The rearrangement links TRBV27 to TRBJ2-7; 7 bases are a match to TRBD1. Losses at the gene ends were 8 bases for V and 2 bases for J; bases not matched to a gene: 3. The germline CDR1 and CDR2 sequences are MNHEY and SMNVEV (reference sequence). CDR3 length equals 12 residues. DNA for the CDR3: TGTGCCAGCTGGGACAGCCCCTACGAGCAGTACTTC. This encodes CASWDSPYEQYF.

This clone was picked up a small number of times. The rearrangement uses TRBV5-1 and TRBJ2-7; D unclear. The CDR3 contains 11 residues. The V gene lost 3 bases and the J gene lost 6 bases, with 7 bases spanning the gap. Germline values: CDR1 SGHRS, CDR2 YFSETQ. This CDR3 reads CASSSDFEQYF. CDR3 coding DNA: TGCGCCAGCAGCTCCGATTTCGAGCAGTACTTC.

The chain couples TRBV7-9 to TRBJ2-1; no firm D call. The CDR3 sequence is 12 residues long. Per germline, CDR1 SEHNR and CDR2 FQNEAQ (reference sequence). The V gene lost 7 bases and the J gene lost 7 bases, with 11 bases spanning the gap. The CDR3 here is CASTLGLNEQFF. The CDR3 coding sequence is TGTGCCAGCACCCTCGGTCTTAATGAGCAGTTCTTC.

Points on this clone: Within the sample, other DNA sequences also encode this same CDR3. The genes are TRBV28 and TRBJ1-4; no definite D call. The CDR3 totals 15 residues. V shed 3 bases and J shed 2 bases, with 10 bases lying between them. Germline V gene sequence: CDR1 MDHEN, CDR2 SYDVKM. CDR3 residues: CASSLDSSTNEKLFF. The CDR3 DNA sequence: TGTGCCAGCAGTTTGGACTCGAGTACTAATGAAAAACTGTTTTTT.

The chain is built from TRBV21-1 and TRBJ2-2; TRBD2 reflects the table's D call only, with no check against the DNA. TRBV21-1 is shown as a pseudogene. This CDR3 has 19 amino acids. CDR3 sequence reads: CASSIGQGSSGRAVGELFF. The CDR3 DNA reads TGTGCCAGCAGTATCGGACAGGGGTCAAGCGGGAGGGCCGTCGGGGAGCTGTTTTTT.

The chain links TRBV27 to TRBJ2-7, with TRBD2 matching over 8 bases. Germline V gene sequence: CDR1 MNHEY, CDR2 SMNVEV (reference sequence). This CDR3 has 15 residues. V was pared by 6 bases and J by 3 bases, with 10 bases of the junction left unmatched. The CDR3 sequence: CASSLSGSRYYEQYF. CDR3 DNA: TGTGCCAGCAGCCTCAGCGGGAGCCGATACTACGAGCAGTACTTC.

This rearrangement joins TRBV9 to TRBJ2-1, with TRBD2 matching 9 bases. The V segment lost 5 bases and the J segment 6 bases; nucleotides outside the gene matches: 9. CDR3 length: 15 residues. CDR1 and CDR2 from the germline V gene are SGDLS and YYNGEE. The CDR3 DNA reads TGTGCCAGCAGTCCAGTAGCGGGAGAGGGCAATGAGCAGTTCTTC. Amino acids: CASSPVAGEGNEQFF.

CDR3 in amino acids: CASSDQREHSYEQYF. Written as DNA, the CDR3 is TGTGCCAGCAGCGACCAACGGGAACACTCCTACGAGCAGTACTTC. V usage is TRBV2 and J usage is TRBJ2-7, with a tentative D call TRBD2 (5 bases). The V end lost 6 bases, the J end lost 0 bases, and 15 bases lay between the germline ends. Germline V gene sequence: CDR1 SNHLY, CDR2 FYNNEI. The CDR3 totals 15 residues.

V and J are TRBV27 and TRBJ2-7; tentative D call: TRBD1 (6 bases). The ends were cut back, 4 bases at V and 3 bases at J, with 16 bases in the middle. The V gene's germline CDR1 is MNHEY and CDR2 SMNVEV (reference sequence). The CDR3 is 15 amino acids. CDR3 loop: CASSSNRVGVYEQYF. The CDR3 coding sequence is TGTGCCAGCAGTTCAAACAGGGTGGGGGTCTACGAGCAGTACTTC.

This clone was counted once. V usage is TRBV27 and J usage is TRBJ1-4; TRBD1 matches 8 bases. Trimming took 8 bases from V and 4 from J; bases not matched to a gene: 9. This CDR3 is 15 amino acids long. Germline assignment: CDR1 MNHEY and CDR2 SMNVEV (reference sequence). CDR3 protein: CASLTWTGINEKLFF. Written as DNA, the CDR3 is TGTGCCAGCCTGACGTGGACAGGGATTAATGAAAAACTGTTTTTT.

The CDR3 sequence is CASSFLHSGGYTF. CDR3 DNA: TGTGCCAGCAGCTTCCTACACTCGGGTGGCTACACCTTC. The chain uses TRBV7-2 and TRBJ1-2; no firm D call. This CDR3 region has 13 residues. Germline V CDR1 and CDR2: SGHTA, FQGNSA. V was clipped by 3 bases and J by 7 bases, with 12 bases between them.

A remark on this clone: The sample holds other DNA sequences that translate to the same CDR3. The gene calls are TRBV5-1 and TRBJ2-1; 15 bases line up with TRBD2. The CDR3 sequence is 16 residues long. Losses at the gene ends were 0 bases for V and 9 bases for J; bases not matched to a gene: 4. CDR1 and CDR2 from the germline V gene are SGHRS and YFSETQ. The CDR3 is CASSLEGLAGGIEQFF. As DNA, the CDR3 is TGCGCCAGCAGCTTGGAAGGACTAGCGGGAGGGATTGAGCAGTTCTTC.

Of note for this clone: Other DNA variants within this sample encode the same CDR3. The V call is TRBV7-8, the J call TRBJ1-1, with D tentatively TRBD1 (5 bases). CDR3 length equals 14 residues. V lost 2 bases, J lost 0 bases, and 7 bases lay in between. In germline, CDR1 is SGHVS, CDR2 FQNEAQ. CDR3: CASSLPGMNTEAFF. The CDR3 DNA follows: TGTGCCAGCAGCTTACCAGGGATGAACACTGAAGCTTTCTTT. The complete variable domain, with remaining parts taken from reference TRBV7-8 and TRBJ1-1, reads GAGVSQSPRYKVAKRGQDVALRCDPISGHVSLFWYQQALGQGPEFLTYFQNEAQLDKSGLPSDRFFAERPEGSVSTLKIQRTQQEDSAVYLCASSLPGMNTEAFFGQGTRLTVV.

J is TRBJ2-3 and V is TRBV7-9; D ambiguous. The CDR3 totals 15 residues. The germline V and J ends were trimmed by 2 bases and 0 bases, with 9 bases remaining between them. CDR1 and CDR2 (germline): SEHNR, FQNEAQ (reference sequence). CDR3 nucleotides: TGTGCCAGCAGCTTATTTCCACGTAGCACAGATACGCAGTATTTT. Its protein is CASSLFPRSTDTQYF.

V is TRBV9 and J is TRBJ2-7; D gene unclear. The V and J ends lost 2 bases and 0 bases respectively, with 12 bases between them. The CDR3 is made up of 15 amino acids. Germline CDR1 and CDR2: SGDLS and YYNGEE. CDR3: CASSVTEVGSYEQYF. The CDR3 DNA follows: TGTGCCAGCAGCGTCACAGAGGTAGGCTCCTACGAGCAGTACTTC.

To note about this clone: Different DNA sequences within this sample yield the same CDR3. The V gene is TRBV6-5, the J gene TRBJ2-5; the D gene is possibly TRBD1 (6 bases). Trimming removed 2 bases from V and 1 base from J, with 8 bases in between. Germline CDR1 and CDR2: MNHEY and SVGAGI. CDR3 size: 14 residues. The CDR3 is CASSYLGAQETQYF. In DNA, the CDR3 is TGTGCCAGCAGTTACCTGGGGGCCCAAGAGACCCAGTACTTC.

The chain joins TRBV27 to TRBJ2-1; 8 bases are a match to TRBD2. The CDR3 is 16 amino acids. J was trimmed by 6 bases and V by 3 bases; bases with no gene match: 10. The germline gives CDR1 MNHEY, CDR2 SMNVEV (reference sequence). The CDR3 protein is CASSFRTSLLGNEQFF. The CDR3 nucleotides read TGTGCCAGCAGTTTCCGGACTAGCTTGTTGGGCAATGAGCAGTTCTTC.

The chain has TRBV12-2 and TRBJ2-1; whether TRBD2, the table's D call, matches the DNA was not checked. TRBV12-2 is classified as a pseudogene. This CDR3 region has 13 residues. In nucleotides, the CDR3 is TGTGCAAGTCGCTTCGTTACTGGCAATGAGCAGTTCTTC. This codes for CASRFVTGNEQFF.